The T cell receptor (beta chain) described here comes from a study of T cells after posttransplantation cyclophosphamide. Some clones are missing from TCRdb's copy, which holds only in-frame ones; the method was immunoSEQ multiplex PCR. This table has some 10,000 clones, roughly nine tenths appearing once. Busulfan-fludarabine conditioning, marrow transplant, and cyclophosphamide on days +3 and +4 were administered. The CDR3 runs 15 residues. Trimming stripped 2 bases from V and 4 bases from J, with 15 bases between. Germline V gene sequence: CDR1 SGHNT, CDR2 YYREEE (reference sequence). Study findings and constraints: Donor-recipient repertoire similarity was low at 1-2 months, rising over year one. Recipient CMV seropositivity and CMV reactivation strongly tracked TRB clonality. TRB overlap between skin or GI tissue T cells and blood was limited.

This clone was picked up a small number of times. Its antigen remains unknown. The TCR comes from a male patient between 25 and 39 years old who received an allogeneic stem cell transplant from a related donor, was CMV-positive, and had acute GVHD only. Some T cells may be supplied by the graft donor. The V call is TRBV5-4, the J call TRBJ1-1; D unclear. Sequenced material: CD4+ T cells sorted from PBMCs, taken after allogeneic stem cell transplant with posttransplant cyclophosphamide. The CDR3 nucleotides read TGTGCCAGCAGCTTCCTCCGGGGTGGGAGCACTGAAGCTTTCTTT. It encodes CASSFLRGGSTEAFF.